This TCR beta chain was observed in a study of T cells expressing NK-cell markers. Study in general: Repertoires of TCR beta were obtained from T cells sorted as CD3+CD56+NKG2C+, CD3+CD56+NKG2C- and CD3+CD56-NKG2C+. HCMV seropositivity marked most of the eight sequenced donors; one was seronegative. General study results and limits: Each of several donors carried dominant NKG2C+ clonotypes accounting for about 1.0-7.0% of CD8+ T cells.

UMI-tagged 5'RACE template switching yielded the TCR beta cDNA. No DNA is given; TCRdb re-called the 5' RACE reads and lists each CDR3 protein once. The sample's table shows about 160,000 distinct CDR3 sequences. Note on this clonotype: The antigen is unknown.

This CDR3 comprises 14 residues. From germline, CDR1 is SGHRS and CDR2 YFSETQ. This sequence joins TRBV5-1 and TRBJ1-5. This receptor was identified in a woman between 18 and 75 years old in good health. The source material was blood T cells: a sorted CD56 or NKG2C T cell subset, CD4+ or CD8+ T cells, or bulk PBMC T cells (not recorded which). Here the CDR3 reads CASSLGGEGTPQHF.